The 29 T cell receptor beta chains below all came from one sample that was sequenced in a study of T-cell reconstitution after alpha-beta-depleted transplantation in children. Unique molecular identifiers were used in preparing the TCRbeta library. One entry per CDR3 protein, called by TCRdb with MiXCR from the PCR reads. The sample has more than 150,000 distinct CDR3 sequences, about 6.8% seen once. This material consisted of PBMCs from the stem cell graft donor, taken from the stem cell graft. The receptors derive from a human donor who donated a stem cell graft to a child with Wiskott-Aldrich syndrome.

This clonotype was picked up many times. V usage is TRBV6-1 and J usage is TRBJ1-3, with D possibly being TRBD1 (6 bases). Between the trimmed V and J ends, which lost 1 base and 2 bases, there was a span of 9 bases. This CDR3 comprises 15 residues. The V gene's germline CDR1 is MNHNS and CDR2 SASEGT. The CDR3 reads CASSEGSGAGNTIYF. In DNA form, the CDR3 reads TGTGCCAGCAGTGAAGGTTCAGGGGCTGGAAACACCATATATTTT.

At least ten counts were recorded for this clonotype. The V gene is TRBV5-1, the J gene TRBJ1-1, with D hard to call. The length of the CDR3 is 15 residues. V was trimmed by 3 bases and J by 0 bases, leaving 12 bases between them. Germline V lookup: CDR1 SGHRS, CDR2 YFSETQ. Here the CDR3 reads CASSYDGTLNTEAFF. Here the CDR3 DNA reads TGCGCCAGCAGCTACGACGGAACCCTGAACACTGAAGCTTTCTTT.

This clonotype was counted many times. The chain uses TRBV20-1 and TRBJ1-3; D not resolved. Germline loops: CDR1 DFQATT, CDR2 SNEGSKA (reference sequence). The CDR3 contains 15 residues. Deletions cut 0 bases from V and 0 bases from J, with 9 bases between. The CDR3: CSARDQRVSGNTIYF. The CDR3 nucleotides are TGCAGTGCTAGAGATCAAAGAGTCTCTGGAAACACCATATATTTT.

This clonotype has ten or more counts. The genes are TRBV11-2 and TRBJ2-7, with TRBD1 matching 8 bases. Unmatched junction bases numbered 7, after V lost 4 bases and J lost 5 bases. CDR3 length: 14 amino acids. From germline, CDR1 is SGHAT and CDR2 FQNNGV. CDR3 nucleotide sequence: TGTGCCAGCAGCTCTTGGACAGGGAAGGACGAGCAGTACTTC. This sequence encodes CASSSWTGKDEQYF.

This clonotype occurred many times. The V and J genes are TRBV29-1 and TRBJ1-1; D is ambiguous. Germline-derived CDR1 and CDR2 are SQVTM and ANQGSEA. This CDR3 has 15 amino acids. Trimming took 0 bases from V and 1 from J, leaving 12 bases between them. This CDR3 is CSVEEEEGRNTEAFF. The CDR3 coding sequence is TGCAGCGTTGAAGAAGAGGAGGGCCGGAACACTGAAGCTTTCTTT.

This clonotype was observed at least ten times. The chain employs TRBV7-9 and TRBJ1-2; TRBD1 agrees at 7 bases. Germline CDR1 reads SEHNR; CDR2 reads FQNEAQ (reference sequence). V was pared by 5 bases and J by 2 bases, with 14 bases of the junction left unmatched. This CDR3 has 17 residues. The CDR3, as DNA: TGTGCCAGCAGCCACCCCCGACAGGGTAGTAAGAACTATGGCTACACCTTC. It translates to CASSHPRQGSKNYGYTF.

This chain joins TRBV2 and TRBJ2-1; D is unresolved. Trimming removed 11 bases from V and 2 bases from J, with 28 bases in between. Germline CDR1 reads SNHLY; CDR2 reads FYNNEI. This CDR3 has 18 amino acids. This CDR3 reads CAFSLGTWLRETYNEQFF. The DNA of the CDR3 is TGTGCCTTCAGTTTAGGAACGTGGTTGAGAGAGACCTACAATGAGCAGTTCTTC.

This clonotype has a count of ten or more. The chain combines TRBV12-3 or TRBV12-4 with TRBJ2-7, with 10 bases matching TRBD2. The ends lost 5 bases at V and 3 bases at J; junction bases unmatched: 13. This CDR3 has 17 residues. The CDR3: CASSSSGRTPGSYEQYF. In DNA, the CDR3 is TGTGCCAGCAGTAGTAGCGGGAGGACCCCCGGCAGCTACGAGCAGTACTTC.

At least ten counts were recorded for this clonotype. The chain employs TRBV5-1 and TRBJ2-7; D not resolved. The CDR3 consists of 14 residues. Trimming took off 7 bases at V and 0 bases at J, with 14 bases between the two ends. Germline CDR1 is SGHRS and CDR2 is YFSETQ. For the CDR3, the DNA is TGCGCCAGCGGAAAAGACTTCTCCTCCTACGAGCAGTACTTC. As protein: CASGKDFSSYEQYF.

The rearrangement links TRBV18 to TRBJ1-5; D is ambiguous. Germline values: CDR1 KGHSH, CDR2 LQKENI. Trimming removed 4 bases at V and 6 bases at J, with 10 bases between. The CDR3 covers 13 residues. CDR3 nucleotide sequence: TGTGCCAGCTCACTCGGGTTTGCTCAGCCCCAGCATTTT. Translation gives CASSLGFAQPQHF. The variable domain in full, with the rest retrieved from reference TRBV18 and TRBJ1-5, is NAGVMQNPRHLVRRRGQEARLRCSPMKGHSHVYWYRQLPEEGLKFMVYLQKENIIDESGMPKERFSAEFPKEGPSILRIQQVVRGDSAAYFCASSLGFAQPQHFGDGTRLSIL.

There are a few counts of this clonotype. Written as DNA, the CDR3 is TGCAGTGCTAGGTACGAGGACAGGGACCACGAGCAGTACTTC. Its protein product is CSARYEDRDHEQYF. The rearrangement links TRBV20-1 to TRBJ2-7; 8 bases fit TRBD1. Germline assignment: CDR1 DFQATT and CDR2 SNEGSKA (reference sequence). The CDR3 is 14 amino acids. V gave up 3 bases and J gave up 5 bases; unmatched junction bases: 9.

This clonotype was detected ten times or more. The chain recombines TRBV6-1 with TRBJ1-1; D gene unclear. CDR3 length equals 13 residues. The V and J ends lost 7 bases and 2 bases respectively, with 11 bases between them. CDR1 and CDR2 from the germline V gene are MNHNS and SASEGT. CDR3 in amino acids: CASKTQPNTEAFF. As DNA, the CDR3 is TGTGCCAGCAAGACGCAGCCCAACACTGAAGCTTTCTTT.

This clonotype has a count of ten or more. The J gene is TRBJ1-2, the V gene TRBV11-2; TRBD1 agrees at 7 bases. The V gene's germline CDR1 is SGHAT and CDR2 FQNNGV. There are 15 residues in the CDR3. V lost 5 bases, J lost 6 bases, and 12 bases stayed unmatched. The CDR3 protein is CASSLPTGLKDGYTF. Here the CDR3 DNA reads TGTGCCAGCAGCCTTCCGACAGGGTTAAAGGATGGCTACACCTTC.

The chain joins TRBV6-1 to TRBJ2-3; TRBD2 aligns across 7 bases. The CDR3 loop spans 15 amino acids. With V trimmed by 8 bases and J by 6 bases, 14 bases remained unmatched. The germline gives CDR1 MNHNS, CDR2 SASEGT. DNA for the CDR3: TGTGCCAGCCGGACCGATGGACTAGTTCGGGATACGCAGTATTTT. Amino acid sequence: CASRTDGLVRDTQYF.

This clonotype was counted ten times or more. V and J are TRBV12-3 or TRBV12-4 and TRBJ2-7; TRBD2 might be the D (5 bases). Trimming took 6 bases from V and 0 from J, leaving 12 bases between them. This CDR3 comprises 14 residues. CDR3 DNA sequence: TGTGCCAGCAGCCAGACTACGATCTCCTACGAGCAGTACTTC. Amino acids: CASSQTTISYEQYF.

This clonotype has more than one count but fewer than ten. V gene TRBV3-1 combines with J gene TRBJ1-5; D is perhaps TRBD1 (5 bases). V was clipped by 4 bases and J by 3 bases, with 19 bases between them. Germline loops: CDR1 LGHDT, CDR2 YNNKEL (reference sequence). The CDR3 is 17 amino acids. CDR3 DNA sequence: TGTGCCAGCAGCCCATACCGGGACTCAGGCTCCAATCAGCCCCAGCATTTT. It specifies CASSPYRDSGSNQPQHF.

This clonotype was seen ten or more times. This rearrangement joins TRBV7-9 to TRBJ1-2; TRBD1 might be the D (6 bases). This CDR3 spans 16 amino acids. Per the germline V gene, CDR1 is SEHNR and CDR2 is FQNEAQ (reference sequence). V shed 1 base and J shed 4 bases, with 16 bases lying between them. The CDR3 nucleotides are TGTGCCAGCAGCTTAGTTCCGGGGGCAGTTGGCTATGGCTACACCTTC. It encodes CASSLVPGAVGYGYTF.

This clonotype came up many times. The chain couples TRBV6-5 to TRBJ2-3; 7 nucleotides line up with TRBD2. The CDR3 loop spans 17 amino acids. J was trimmed by 5 bases and V by 0 bases; bases with no gene match: 11. Germline V gene lookup returns CDR1 MNHEY and CDR2 SVGAGI. This chain's CDR3 is CASSYSSLGGGIDTQYF. In nucleotides, the CDR3 is TGTGCCAGCAGTTACTCGAGTCTTGGGGGAGGGATAGATACGCAGTATTTT.

The table lists this clonotype with many counts. The V and J genes are TRBV5-6 and TRBJ1-2; D is unclear. CDR3 length: 14 amino acids. The V end was cut by 3 bases, the J end by 8 bases, with 17 bases between. CDR1 is SGHDT and CDR2 is YYEEEE in the germline V gene. The DNA of the CDR3 is TGTGCCAGCAGCTCCTTCGGGAACGAGCGGGGCTACACCTTC. It is translated as CASSSFGNERGYTF.

This clonotype has only a few counts. The chain couples TRBV5-1 to TRBJ1-2, with D possibly TRBD1 on 6 matching bases. The CDR3 length is 16 residues. Between the trimmed V and J ends, which lost 3 bases and 5 bases, there was a span of 20 bases. Germline V CDR1 and CDR2: SGHRS, YFSETQ. The CDR3 region is CASSSQDSGAFYGYTF. The DNA of the CDR3 is TGCGCCAGCAGCTCCCAGGACAGTGGAGCGTTTTATGGCTACACCTTC.

This clonotype was picked up many times. This chain connects TRBV20-1 to TRBJ2-7, with 9 bases lining up with TRBD2. V was clipped by 4 bases and J by 2 bases; unmatched bases: 12. Germline CDR1 and CDR2: DFQATT and SNEGSKA (reference sequence). This CDR3 contains 16 residues. The CDR3, as DNA: TGCAGTGCTATGATGGTAGCGGGAGTACGGGCCTACGAGCAGTACTTC. Protein: CSAMMVAGVRAYEQYF.

In this sample, this clonotype turned up many times. V is TRBV7-2 and J is TRBJ1-2; no firm D call. V lost 2 bases to trimming and J lost 2 bases, with 9 bases between them. The CDR3 is 14 residues long. Germline V gives CDR1 SGHTA, CDR2 FQGNSA. CDR3 in DNA: TGTGCCAGCAGCTTATCGCCGAGAAACTATGGCTACACCTTC. It yields the protein CASSLSPRNYGYTF.

This clonotype showed up just a few times. The chain joins TRBV4-3 to TRBJ1-1; D is perhaps TRBD1 (5 bases). Germline V gives CDR1 LGHNA, CDR2 YSLEER. Trimming pared 4 bases from V and 1 base from J, leaving 16 bases between. The CDR3 runs 16 residues. The DNA for the CDR3 is TGCGCCAGCAGCCCGGACGGGGCGGGGGGGAACACTGAAGCTTTCTTT. Translated, it gives CASSPDGAGGNTEAFF.

This clonotype showed up just a few times. The chain is built from TRBV14 and TRBJ2-3, with no clear D. V dropped 0 bases and J dropped 8 bases, with 9 bases sitting between them. Germline V CDR1 and CDR2: SGHDN, FVKESK. The CDR3 loop spans 13 amino acids. Here the CDR3 DNA reads TGTGCCAGCAGCCAAGATTTGTCGGGTACGCAGTATTTT. Translation: CASSQDLSGTQYF.

This clonotype appeared many times. The chain combines TRBV20-1 with TRBJ2-7, with D tentatively TRBD1 (6 bases). The germline V gene encodes CDR1 DFQATT and CDR2 SNEGSKA (reference sequence). V shed 0 bases and J shed 3 bases, with 18 bases lying between them. This CDR3 spans 16 amino acids. CDR3 in amino acids: CSARDHNYREDYEQYF. The CDR3 coding sequence is TGCAGTGCTAGAGATCATAACTACAGGGAAGACTACGAGCAGTACTTC.

This clonotype was observed at least ten times. The chain carries TRBV29-1 and TRBJ1-1; D is undetermined. The ends were cut back, 6 bases at V and 2 bases at J, with 13 bases in the middle. The germline V gene has CDR1 SQVTM and CDR2 ANQGSEA. The CDR3 runs 13 residues. The CDR3 spells CSVDEKHNTEAFF. The CDR3 DNA is TGCAGCGTCGACGAGAAGCACAACACTGAAGCTTTCTTT. The full variable domain, in which reference TRBV29-1 and TRBJ1-1 provide the parts outside the CDR3, is SAVISQKPSRDICQRGTSLTIQCQVDSQVTMMFWYRQQPGQSLTLIATANQGSEATYESGFVIDKFPISRPNLTFSTLTVSNMSPEDSSIYLCSVDEKHNTEAFFGQGTRLTVV.

In its sample, this clonotype was seen many times. The chain carries TRBV5-1 and TRBJ2-7; 7 bases match TRBD1. The CDR3 is 13 amino acids. Unmatched junction bases numbered 4, after V lost 4 bases and J lost 3 bases. The germline CDR1 and CDR2 sequences are SGHRS and YFSETQ. This CDR3 reads CASSTGQYYEQYF. CDR3 in DNA: TGCGCCAGCAGCACGGGACAGTACTACGAGCAGTACTTC. Based on the CDR3 plus reference TRBV5-1 and TRBJ2-7, the full variable domain is KAGVTQTPRYLIKTRGQQVTLSCSPISGHRSVSWYQQTPGQGLQFLFEYFSETQRNKGNFPGRFSGRQFSNSRSEMNVSTLELGDSALYLCASSTGQYYEQYFGPGTRLTVT.

Many counts were recorded for this clonotype. The chain combines TRBV20-1 with TRBJ1-1, with no clear D. This CDR3 has 12 residues. V lost 6 bases and J lost 1, with 9 bases in between. Germline lookup yields CDR1 DFQATT and CDR2 SNEGSKA (reference sequence). CDR3 sequence: CSASQTNTEAFF. The CDR3, as DNA: TGCAGTGCAAGTCAGACGAACACTGAAGCTTTCTTT.

The sample holds many counts of this clonotype. The chain is built from TRBV12-3 or TRBV12-4 and TRBJ2-7; 9 nucleotides align to TRBD2. This CDR3 is built from 15 residues. V dropped 6 bases and J dropped 2; count of bases not matched to a gene: 8. For the CDR3, the DNA is TGTGCCAGCAGCCTTAGCGGGAGTACCACCTACGAGCAGTACTTC. This codes for CASSLSGSTTYEQYF.